What follows describes a single T cell receptor beta chain. This entry belongs to a study of blood T cell repertoires in COVID-19. Study-wide background: Acute and convalescent COVID-19 samples came from the United States, Italy and Spain.

Authors' methods: Estimated nucleated cell counts came from reference gene primer amplification. Assay: immunoSEQ multiplex PCR; the TCRdb copy retains only in-frame clones and omits some. The V and J calls and clone size come from that table; D and trimming were worked out from the DNA. The sample includes 250,000 or so clones, 70% to 90% of them seen just once. Across about 22 US areas, participants ranged in age from roughly 18 to 95 years. Cohort placement rested on clinical history that participants reported themselves. Germline CDR1 and CDR2: DFQATT and SNEGSKA (reference sequence). There are 11 residues in the CDR3. Trimming took 4 bases from V and 5 from J, leaving 8 bases between them.

This clonotype was sampled from a woman under 40 with acute COVID-19. The material sequenced was PBMCs or T cells enriched from blood (not recorded which). The V gene is TRBV20-1, the J gene TRBJ1-2, with TRBD1 as a possible D gene (6 bases). DNA of the CDR3: TGCAGTGCTATTGGACAGTATGGCTACACCTTC. As protein: CSAIGQYGYTF.